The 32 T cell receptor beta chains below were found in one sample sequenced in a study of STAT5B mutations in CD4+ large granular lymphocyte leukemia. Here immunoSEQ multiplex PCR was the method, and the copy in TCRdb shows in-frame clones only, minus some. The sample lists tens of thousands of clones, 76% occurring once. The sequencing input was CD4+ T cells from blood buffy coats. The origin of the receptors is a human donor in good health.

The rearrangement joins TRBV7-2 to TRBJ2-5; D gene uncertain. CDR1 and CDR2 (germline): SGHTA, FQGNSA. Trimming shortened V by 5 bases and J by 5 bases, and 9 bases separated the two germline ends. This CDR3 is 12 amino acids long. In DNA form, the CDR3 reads TGTGCCAGCAGCCCGGGCCGTGAGACCCAGTACTTC. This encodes CASSPGRETQYF.

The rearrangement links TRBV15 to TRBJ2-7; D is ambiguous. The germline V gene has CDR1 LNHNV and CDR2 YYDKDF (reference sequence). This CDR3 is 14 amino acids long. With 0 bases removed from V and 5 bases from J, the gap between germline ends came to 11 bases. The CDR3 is CATSREGSFHEQYF. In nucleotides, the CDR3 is TGTGCCACCAGCAGAGAAGGGTCTTTCCACGAGCAGTACTTC.

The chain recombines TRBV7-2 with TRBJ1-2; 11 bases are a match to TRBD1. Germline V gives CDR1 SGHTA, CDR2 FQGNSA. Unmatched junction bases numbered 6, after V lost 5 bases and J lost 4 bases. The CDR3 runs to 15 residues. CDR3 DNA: TGTGCCAGCAGCCCCGGACAGGGGGCCACCTATGGCTACACCTTC. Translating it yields CASSPGQGATYGYTF.

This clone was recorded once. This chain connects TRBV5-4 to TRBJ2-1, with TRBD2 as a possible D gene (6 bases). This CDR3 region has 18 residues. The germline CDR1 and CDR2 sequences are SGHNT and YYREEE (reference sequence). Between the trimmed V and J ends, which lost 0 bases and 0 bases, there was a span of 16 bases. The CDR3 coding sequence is TGTGCCAGCAGCTTGGGACGAGCGCGGGGCCTCTCCTACAATGAGCAGTTCTTC. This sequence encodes CASSLGRARGLSYNEQFF.

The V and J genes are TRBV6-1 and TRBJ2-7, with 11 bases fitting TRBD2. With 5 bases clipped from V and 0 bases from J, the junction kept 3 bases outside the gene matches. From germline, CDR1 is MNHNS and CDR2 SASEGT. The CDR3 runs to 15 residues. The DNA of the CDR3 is TGTGCCAGCAGTAAGGGGACTAGCGGCTCCTACGAGCAGTACTTC. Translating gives CASSKGTSGSYEQYF.

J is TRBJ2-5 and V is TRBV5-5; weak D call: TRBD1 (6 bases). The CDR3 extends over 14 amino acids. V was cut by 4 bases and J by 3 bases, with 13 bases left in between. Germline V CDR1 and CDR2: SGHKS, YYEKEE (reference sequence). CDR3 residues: CASSAGQLKETQYF. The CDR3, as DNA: TGTGCCAGCAGCGCCGGACAGCTAAAAGAGACCCAGTACTTC.

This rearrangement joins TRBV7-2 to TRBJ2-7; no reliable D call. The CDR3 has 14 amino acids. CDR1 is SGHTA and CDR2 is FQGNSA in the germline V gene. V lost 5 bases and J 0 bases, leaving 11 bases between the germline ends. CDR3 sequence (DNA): TGTGCCAGCAGCAAGATCTCGAGCTCCTACGAGCAGTACTTC. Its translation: CASSKISSSYEQYF.

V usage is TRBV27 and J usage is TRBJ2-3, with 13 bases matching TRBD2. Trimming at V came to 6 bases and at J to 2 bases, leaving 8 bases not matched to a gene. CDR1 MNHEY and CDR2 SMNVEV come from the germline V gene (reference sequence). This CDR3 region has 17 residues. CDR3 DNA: TGTGCCAGCAGCCCCAGGGGACTAGCGGGATTCACAGATACGCAGTATTTT. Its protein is CASSPRGLAGFTDTQYF.

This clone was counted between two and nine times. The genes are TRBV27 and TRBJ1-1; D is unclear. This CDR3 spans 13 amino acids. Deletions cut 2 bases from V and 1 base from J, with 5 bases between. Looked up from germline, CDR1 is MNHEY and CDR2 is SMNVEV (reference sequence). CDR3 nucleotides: TGTGCCAGCAGTTTACCGGGGAACACTGAAGCTTTCTTT. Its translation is CASSLPGNTEAFF.

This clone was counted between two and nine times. CDR3 residues: CASQYEGPLLDTQYF. CDR3 coding DNA: TGTGCCAGTCAATATGAAGGGCCATTATTAGATACGCAGTATTTT. This chain uses TRBV2 with TRBJ2-3; unclear D gene. Trimming removed 9 bases at V and 5 bases at J, with 21 bases between. There are 15 residues in the CDR3. CDR1 and CDR2 from the germline V gene are SNHLY and FYNNEI. Looking up the rest from reference TRBV2 and TRBJ2-3 gives the full variable domain: EPEVTQTPSHQVTQMGQEVILRCVPISNHLYFYWYRQILGQKVEFLVSFYNNEISEKSEIFDDQFSVERPDGSNFTLKIRSTKLEDSAMYFCASQYEGPLLDTQYFGPGTRLTVL.

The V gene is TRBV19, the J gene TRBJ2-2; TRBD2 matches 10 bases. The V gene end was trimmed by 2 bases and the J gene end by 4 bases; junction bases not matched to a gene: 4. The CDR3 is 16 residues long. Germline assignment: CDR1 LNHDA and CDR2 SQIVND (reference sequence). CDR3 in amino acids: CASSIPSGSITGELFF. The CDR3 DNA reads TGTGCCAGTAGTATACCTAGCGGGAGTATCACCGGGGAGCTGTTTTTT.

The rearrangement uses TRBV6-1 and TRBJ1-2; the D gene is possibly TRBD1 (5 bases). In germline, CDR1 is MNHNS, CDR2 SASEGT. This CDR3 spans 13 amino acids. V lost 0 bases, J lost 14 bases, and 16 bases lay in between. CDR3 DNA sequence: TGTGCCAGCAGTGAAGCACTTCGATCAGGGAGAACCTTC. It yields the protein CASSEALRSGRTF.

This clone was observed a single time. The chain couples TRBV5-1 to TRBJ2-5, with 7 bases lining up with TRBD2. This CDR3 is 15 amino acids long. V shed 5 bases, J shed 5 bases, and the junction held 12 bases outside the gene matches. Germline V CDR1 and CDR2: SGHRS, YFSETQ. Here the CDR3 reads CASSVFRGDEETQYF. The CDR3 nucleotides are TGCGCCAGCAGTGTATTCCGGGGGGATGAGGAGACCCAGTACTTC.

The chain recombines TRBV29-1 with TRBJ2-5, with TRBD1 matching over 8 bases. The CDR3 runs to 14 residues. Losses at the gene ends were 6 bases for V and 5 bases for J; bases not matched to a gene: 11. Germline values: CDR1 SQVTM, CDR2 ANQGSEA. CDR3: CSVLNRGQVETQYF. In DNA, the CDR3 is TGCAGCGTATTAAACAGGGGACAGGTGGAGACCCAGTACTTC.

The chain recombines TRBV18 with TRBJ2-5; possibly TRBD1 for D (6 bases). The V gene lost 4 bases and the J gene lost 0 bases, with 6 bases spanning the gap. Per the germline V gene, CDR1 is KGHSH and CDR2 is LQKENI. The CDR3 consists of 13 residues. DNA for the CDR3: TGTGCCAGCTCACGGACAGACCAAGAGACCCAGTACTTC. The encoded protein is CASSRTDQETQYF.

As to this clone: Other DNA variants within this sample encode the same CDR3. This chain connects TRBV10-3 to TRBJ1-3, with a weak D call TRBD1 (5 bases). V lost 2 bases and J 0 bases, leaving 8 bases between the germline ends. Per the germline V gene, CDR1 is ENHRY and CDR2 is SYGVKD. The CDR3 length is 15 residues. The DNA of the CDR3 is TGTGCCATCAGTGAGGGGGGACGCTCTGGAAACACCATATATTTT. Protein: CAISEGGRSGNTIYF.

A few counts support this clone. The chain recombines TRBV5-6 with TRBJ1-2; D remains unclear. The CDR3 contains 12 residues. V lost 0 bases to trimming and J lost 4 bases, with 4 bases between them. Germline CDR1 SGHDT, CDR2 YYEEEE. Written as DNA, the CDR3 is TGTGCCAGCAGCTTGGCAGTCTATGGCTACACCTTC. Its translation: CASSLAVYGYTF. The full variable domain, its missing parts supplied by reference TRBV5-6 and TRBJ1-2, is DAGVTQSPTHLIKTRGQQVTLRCSPKSGHDTVSWYQQALGQGPQFIFQYYEEEERQRGNFPDRFSGHQFPNYSSELNVNALLLGDSALYLCASSLAVYGYTFGSGTRLTVV.

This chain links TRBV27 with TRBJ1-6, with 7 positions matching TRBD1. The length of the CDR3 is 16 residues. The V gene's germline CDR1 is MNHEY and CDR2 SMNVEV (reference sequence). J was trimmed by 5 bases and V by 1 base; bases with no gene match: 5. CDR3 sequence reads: CASSLLGTANNSPLHF. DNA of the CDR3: TGTGCCAGCAGTTTATTAGGGACAGCGAATAATTCACCCCTCCACTTT.

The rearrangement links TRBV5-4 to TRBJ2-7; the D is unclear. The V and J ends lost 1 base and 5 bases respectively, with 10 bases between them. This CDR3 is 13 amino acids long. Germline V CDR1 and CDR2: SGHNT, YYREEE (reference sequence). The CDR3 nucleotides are TGTGCCAGCAGCTTGTCCAGCAGGAACGAGCAGTACTTC. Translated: CASSLSSRNEQYF.

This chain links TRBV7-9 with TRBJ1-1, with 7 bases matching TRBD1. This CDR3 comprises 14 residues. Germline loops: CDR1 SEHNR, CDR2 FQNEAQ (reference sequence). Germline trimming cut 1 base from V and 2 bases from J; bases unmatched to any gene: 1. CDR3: CASSLGQGNTEAFF. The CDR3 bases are TGTGCCAGCAGCTTAGGACAGGGTAACACTGAAGCTTTCTTT.

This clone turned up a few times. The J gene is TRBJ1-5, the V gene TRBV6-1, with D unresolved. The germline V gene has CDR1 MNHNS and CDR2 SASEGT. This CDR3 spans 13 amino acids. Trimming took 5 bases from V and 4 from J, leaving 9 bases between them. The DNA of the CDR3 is TGTGCCAGCAGTACAAACACAAATCAGCCCCAGCATTTT. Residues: CASSTNTNQPQHF.

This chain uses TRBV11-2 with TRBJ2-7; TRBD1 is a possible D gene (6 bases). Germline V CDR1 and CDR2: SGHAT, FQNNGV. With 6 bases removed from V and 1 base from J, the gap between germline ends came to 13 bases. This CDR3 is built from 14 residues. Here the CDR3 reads CASRRTVTSYEQYF. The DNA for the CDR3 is TGTGCCAGCAGACGGACAGTCACGTCCTACGAGCAGTACTTC.

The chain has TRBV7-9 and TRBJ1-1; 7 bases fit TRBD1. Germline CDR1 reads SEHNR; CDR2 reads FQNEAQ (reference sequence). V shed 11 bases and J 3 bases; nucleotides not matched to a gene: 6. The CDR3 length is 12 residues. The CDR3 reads CASSGGYTEAFF. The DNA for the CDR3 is TGTGCCTCTTCAGGGGGGTACACTGAAGCTTTCTTT.

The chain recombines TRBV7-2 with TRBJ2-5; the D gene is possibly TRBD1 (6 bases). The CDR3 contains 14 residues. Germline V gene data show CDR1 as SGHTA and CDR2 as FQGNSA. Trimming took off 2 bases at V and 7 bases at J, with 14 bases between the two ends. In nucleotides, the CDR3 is TGTGCCAGCAGCTTACTGACAGGATCGGGGACCCAGTACTTC. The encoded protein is CASSLLTGSGTQYF.

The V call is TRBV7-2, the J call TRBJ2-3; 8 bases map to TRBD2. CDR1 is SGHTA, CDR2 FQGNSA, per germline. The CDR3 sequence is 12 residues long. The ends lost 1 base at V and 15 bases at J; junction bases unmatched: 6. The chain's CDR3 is CASSLGRGGRYF. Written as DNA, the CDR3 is TGTGCCAGCAGCTTAGGTCGGGGGGGCCGATATTTT.

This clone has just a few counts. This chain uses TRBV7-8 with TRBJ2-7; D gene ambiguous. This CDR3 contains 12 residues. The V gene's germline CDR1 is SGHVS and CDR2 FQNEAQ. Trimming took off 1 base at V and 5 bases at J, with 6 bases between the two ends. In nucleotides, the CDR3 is TGTGCCAGCAGCTTAGGCACCCACGAGCAGTACTTC. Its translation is CASSLGTHEQYF.

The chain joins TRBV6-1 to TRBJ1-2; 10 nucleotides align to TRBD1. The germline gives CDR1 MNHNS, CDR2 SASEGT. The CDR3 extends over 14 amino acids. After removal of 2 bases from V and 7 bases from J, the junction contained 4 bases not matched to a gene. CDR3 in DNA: TGTGCCAGCAGTGAATTGAGGGACAGGGGTGGCTACACCTTC. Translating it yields CASSELRDRGGYTF.

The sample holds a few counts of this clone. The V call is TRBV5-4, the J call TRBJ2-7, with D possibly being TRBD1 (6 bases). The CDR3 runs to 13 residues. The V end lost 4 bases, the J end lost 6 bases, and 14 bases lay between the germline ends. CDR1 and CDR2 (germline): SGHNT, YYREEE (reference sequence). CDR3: CASSLGQLGEQYF. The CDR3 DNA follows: TGTGCCAGCAGCCTCGGACAGCTGGGCGAGCAGTACTTC.

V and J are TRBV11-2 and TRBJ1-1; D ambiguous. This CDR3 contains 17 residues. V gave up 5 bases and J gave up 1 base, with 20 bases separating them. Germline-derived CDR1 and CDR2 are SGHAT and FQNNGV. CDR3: CASSPSRSREWNTEAFF. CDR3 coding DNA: TGTGCCAGCAGCCCCAGCCGGTCAAGAGAGTGGAACACTGAAGCTTTCTTT. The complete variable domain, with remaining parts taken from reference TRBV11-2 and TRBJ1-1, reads EAGVAQSPRYKIIEKRQSVAFWCNPISGHATLYWYQQILGQGPKLLIQFQNNGVVDDSQLPKDRFSAERLKGVDSTLKIQPAKLEDSAVYLCASSPSRSREWNTEAFFGQGTRLTVV.

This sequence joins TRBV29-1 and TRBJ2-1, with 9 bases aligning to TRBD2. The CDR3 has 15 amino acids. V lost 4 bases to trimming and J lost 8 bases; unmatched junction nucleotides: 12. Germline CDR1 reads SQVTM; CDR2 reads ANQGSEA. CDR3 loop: CSVGGGGGAIYEQFF. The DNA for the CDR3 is TGCAGCGTTGGCGGCGGCGGGGGGGCCATTTATGAGCAGTTCTTC.

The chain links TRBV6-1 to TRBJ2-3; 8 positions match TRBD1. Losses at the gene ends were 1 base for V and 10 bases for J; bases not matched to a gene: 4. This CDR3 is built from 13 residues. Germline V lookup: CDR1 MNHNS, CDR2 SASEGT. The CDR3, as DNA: TGTGCCAGCAGTGAAGGGGACAGGTTTGCGCAGTATTTT. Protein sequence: CASSEGDRFAQYF.

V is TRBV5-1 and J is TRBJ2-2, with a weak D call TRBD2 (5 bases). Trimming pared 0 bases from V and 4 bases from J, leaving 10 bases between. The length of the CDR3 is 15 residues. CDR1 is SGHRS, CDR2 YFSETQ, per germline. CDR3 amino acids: CASSLEASGTGELFF. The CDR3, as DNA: TGCGCCAGCAGCTTGGAGGCAAGCGGCACCGGGGAGCTGTTTTTT.